Below, 12 T cell receptor beta chains from the same sample are listed, as sequenced in a study of blood T cell repertoires in COVID-19. Clones were read by immunoSEQ multiplex PCR, and TCRdb kept only the in-frame ones, dropping some. The data contain 100,000 or so clones, roughly 76% of them singletons. Sample: peripheral blood. The receptors stem from a woman in her 70s with acute or convalescent COVID-19.

The chain employs TRBV9 and TRBJ2-3, with D possibly being TRBD1 (6 bases). The CDR3 has 14 residues. From germline, CDR1 is SGDLS and CDR2 YYNGEE. Trimming stripped 3 bases from V and 4 bases from J, with 12 bases between. DNA of the CDR3: TGTGCCAGCAGCGCACAGGGAACCTCAGATACGCAGTATTTT. Amino acid sequence: CASSAQGTSDTQYF. The full variable domain, in which reference TRBV9 and TRBJ2-3 provide the parts outside the CDR3, is DSGVTQTPKHLITATGQRVTLRCSPRSGDLSVYWYQQSLDQGLQFLIQYYNGEERAKGNILERFSAQQFPDLHSELNLSSLELGDSALYFCASSAQGTSDTQYFGPGTRLTVL.

About this clone itself: The sample has other DNA sequences that encode this CDR3 too. The J gene is TRBJ2-3, the V gene TRBV28; no firm D call. The V end was cut by 2 bases, the J end by 0 bases, with 6 bases between. Germline-derived CDR1 and CDR2 are MDHEN and SYDVKM. The CDR3 totals 14 residues. CDR3 amino acids: CASSLGGSTDTQYF. DNA for the CDR3: TGTGCCAGCAGTTTAGGCGGTAGCACAGATACGCAGTATTTT.

This clone was observed once. This chain joins TRBV7-9 and TRBJ2-7; TRBD1 matches 10 bases. The CDR3 length is 15 residues. The V segment lost 6 bases and the J segment 1 base; nucleotides outside the gene matches: 6. Germline V gives CDR1 SEHNR, CDR2 FQNEAQ (reference sequence). CDR3 coding DNA: TGTGCCAGCAGGTCCGGGACAGGGGATTCCTACGAGCAGTACTTC. Its protein is CASRSGTGDSYEQYF. Using reference TRBV7-9 and TRBJ2-7 for the parts outside the CDR3, the full variable domain is DTGVSQNPRHKITKRGQNVTFRCDPISEHNRLYWYRQTLGQGPEFLTYFQNEAQLEKSRLLSDRFSAERPKGSFSTLEIQRTEQGDSAMYLCASRSGTGDSYEQYFGPGTRLTVT.

The chain recombines TRBV5-4 with TRBJ2-1; TRBD2 matches at 7 bases. Germline CDR1 SGHNT, CDR2 YYREEE (reference sequence). Trimming removed 2 bases from V and 5 bases from J; junction bases left unmatched: 10. This CDR3 is 16 amino acids long. The CDR3 here is CASSLTSGTTNNEQFF. Written as DNA, the CDR3 is TGTGCCAGCAGCTTAACCTCTGGGACTACAAACAATGAGCAGTTCTTC.

The chain links TRBV6-4 to TRBJ2-3; maybe TRBD1 (6 bases). V was trimmed by 6 bases and J by 2 bases, leaving 15 bases between them. Germline-derived CDR1 and CDR2 are MRHNA and SNTAGT. The CDR3 is made up of 15 amino acids. This chain's CDR3 is CASSAQGHFTDTQYF. The DNA for the CDR3 is TGTGCCAGCAGCGCACAGGGCCACTTCACAGATACGCAGTATTTT.

The genes are TRBV11-2 and TRBJ2-1; the D is unclear. This CDR3 spans 16 amino acids. Germline-derived CDR1 and CDR2 are SGHAT and FQNNGV. Trimming removed 0 bases from V and 3 bases from J, with 12 bases in between. CDR3 amino acids: CASSLDHGGYYNEQFF. DNA for the CDR3: TGTGCCAGCAGCTTAGATCATGGCGGCTACTACAATGAGCAGTTCTTC.

The J gene is TRBJ1-1, the V gene TRBV2; 7 bases map to TRBD1. The CDR3 extends over 13 amino acids. V trimming: 7 bases; J trimming: 3 bases; junction bases outside the gene matches: 5. Germline V lookup: CDR1 SNHLY, CDR2 FYNNEI. This CDR3 reads CASTTTGYTEAFF. The CDR3 DNA is TGTGCCAGCACCACGACAGGGTACACTGAAGCTTTCTTT. Looking up the rest from reference TRBV2 and TRBJ1-1 gives the full variable domain: EPEVTQTPSHQVTQMGQEVILRCVPISNHLYFYWYRQILGQKVEFLVSFYNNEISEKSEIFDDQFSVERPDGSNFTLKIRSTKLEDSAMYFCASTTTGYTEAFFGQGTRLTVV.

The chain has TRBV19 and TRBJ1-5, with D hard to call. Germline values: CDR1 LNHDA, CDR2 SQIVND (reference sequence). Deletions cut 1 base from V and 6 bases from J, with 10 bases between. The CDR3 runs to 14 residues. CDR3 DNA sequence: TGTGCCAGTAGTATAGCCGAGGTCAGTCAGCCCCAGCATTTT. Protein: CASSIAEVSQPQHF.

The V gene is TRBV6-2 or TRBV6-3, the J gene TRBJ1-1; TRBD1 aligns across 9 bases. CDR1 is MNHEY, CDR2 SVGEGT, per germline. V shed 2 bases and J 3 bases; nucleotides not matched to a gene: 4. The CDR3 length is 15 residues. CDR3 region: CASSYGNRGHTEAFF. CDR3 DNA: TGTGCCAGCAGTTACGGAAACAGGGGGCACACTGAAGCTTTCTTT.

The CDR3 bases are TGTGCCAGCAGCCGAGCTCGGGGACAGGGAGTGACTGGAAACACCATATATTTT. The encoded protein is CASSRARGQGVTGNTIYF. The gene calls are TRBV13 and TRBJ1-3; 9 bases line up with TRBD1. V dropped 5 bases and J dropped 2; count of bases not matched to a gene: 13. The CDR3 extends over 18 amino acids. Germline V gene data show CDR1 as PRHDT and CDR2 as FYEKMQ (reference sequence).

The chain couples TRBV29-1 to TRBJ2-1, with 8 nucleotides matching TRBD2. V gave up 1 base and J gave up 4 bases; unmatched junction bases: 12. Per the germline V gene, CDR1 is SQVTM and CDR2 is ANQGSEA. The CDR3 length is 17 residues. CDR3 region: CSVEGLAGGATYNEQFF. The CDR3, as DNA: TGCAGCGTTGAAGGATTGGCCGGGGGGGCCACTTACAATGAGCAGTTCTTC.

The count of this clone is one. The rearrangement joins TRBV3-1 (or the pseudogene TRBV3-2) to TRBJ2-1; 8 positions agree with TRBD2. V dropped 1 base and J dropped 5; count of bases not matched to a gene: 7. This CDR3 comprises 16 residues. Germline CDR1 is LGHDT and CDR2 is YNNKEL (reference sequence). The CDR3 nucleotides are TGTGCCAGCAGCCAAGTTTGGAGCGGGGGTGACAATGAGCAGTTCTTC. Translation gives CASSQVWSGGDNEQFF.